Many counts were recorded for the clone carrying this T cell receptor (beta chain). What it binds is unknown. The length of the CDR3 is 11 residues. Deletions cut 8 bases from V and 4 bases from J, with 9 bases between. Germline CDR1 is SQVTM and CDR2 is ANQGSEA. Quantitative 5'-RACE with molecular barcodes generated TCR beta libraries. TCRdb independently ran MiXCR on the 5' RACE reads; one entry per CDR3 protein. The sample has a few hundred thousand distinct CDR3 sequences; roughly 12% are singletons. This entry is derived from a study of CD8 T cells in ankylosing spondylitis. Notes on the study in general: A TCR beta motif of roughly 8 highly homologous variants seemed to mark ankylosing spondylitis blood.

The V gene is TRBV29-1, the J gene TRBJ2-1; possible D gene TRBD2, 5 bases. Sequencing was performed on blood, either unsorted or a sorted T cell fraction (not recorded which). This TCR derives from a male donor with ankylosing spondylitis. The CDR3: CSSGLYNEQFF. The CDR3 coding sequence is TGCAGCTCGGGATTATACAATGAGCAGTTCTTC.